These 14 T cell receptor beta chains were sequenced from one sample in a study of T cell changes during pregnancy in multiple sclerosis. Clones were read by immunoSEQ multiplex PCR, and TCRdb kept only the in-frame ones, dropping some. Of about 120,000 clones in the sample, about 94% are singletons; the top ten hold less than 7.5%. The material was peripheral blood, obtained before pregnancy. Receptor source: a female donor with multiple sclerosis, enrolled in a pregnancy study.

The rearrangement joins TRBV27 to TRBJ2-7; D is possibly TRBD1 (5 bases). CDR1 and CDR2 (germline): MNHEY, SMNVEV (reference sequence). The germline V and J ends were trimmed by 3 bases and 3 bases, with 15 bases remaining between them. The CDR3 contains 15 residues. The CDR3 here is CASSFQTASIYEQYF. In DNA form, the CDR3 reads TGTGCCAGCAGTTTCCAGACAGCATCCATCTACGAGCAGTACTTC.

The chain employs TRBV9 and TRBJ2-7, with D unclear. The CDR3 sequence is 14 residues long. Between the trimmed V and J ends, which lost 0 bases and 2 bases, there was a span of 9 bases. CDR1 and CDR2 from the germline V gene are SGDLS and YYNGEE. DNA for the CDR3: TGTGCCAGCAGCGTAGGTTCCACTCCCTACGAGCAGTACTTC. Its protein product is CASSVGSTPYEQYF.

This clone appeared a single time. The chain employs TRBV5-4 and TRBJ1-3, with D possibly TRBD1 on 5 matching bases. The CDR3 is 16 residues long. Per germline, CDR1 SGHNT and CDR2 YYREEE (reference sequence). Trimming pared 1 base from V and 4 bases from J, leaving 15 bases between. Here the CDR3 reads CASSLTGGLGGNTIYF. CDR3 in DNA: TGTGCCAGCAGCTTGACTGGGGGACTGGGCGGAAACACCATATATTTT.

The chain's CDR3 is CASTGGQRGYTF. The CDR3 DNA sequence: TGTGCCAGCACCGGGGGACAGCGTGGCTACACCTTC. V gene TRBV25-1 combines with J gene TRBJ1-2; 7 positions agree with TRBD1. The J segment lost 7 bases and the V segment lost 7 bases, leaving 6 bases of the junction unmatched. CDR3 length: 12 residues. Germline CDR1 reads MGHDK; CDR2 reads SYGVNS.

The chain uses TRBV21-1 and TRBJ2-2; TRBD1, the D gene given by the table, was not confirmed from the DNA. TRBV21-1 is given as a pseudogene. The CDR3 extends over 18 amino acids. The CDR3 region has the DNA TGTGCCAGCACTACGGACAGGGAATCCCCTGCGAACACCGGGGAGCTGTTTTTT. It yields the protein CASTTDRESPANTGELFF.

This clone has only one observation. An end of the junction differs from the germline gene, which may be a read error. This chain joins TRBV27 and TRBJ1-5; no clear D gene. The germline V gene has CDR1 MNHEY and CDR2 SMNVEV (reference sequence). The CDR3 loop spans 13 amino acids. CDR3 nucleotide sequence: TGTGCCAGCAGTTTGACTACAAATCAGGCCCAGCATTTT. It codes for CASSLTTNQAQHF.

The chain has TRBV7-8 and TRBJ1-5; D is uncertain. This CDR3 region has 15 residues. V was shortened by 2 bases and J by 4 bases, with 12 bases between the two germline ends. Looked up from germline, CDR1 is SGHVS and CDR2 is FQNEAQ. DNA of the CDR3: TGTGCCAGCAGCTTATGGTTCGCGGGGAATCAGCCCCAGCATTTT. Its protein is CASSLWFAGNQPQHF.

The chain joins TRBV29-1 to TRBJ1-1; tentatively, D is TRBD1 (6 bases). Trimming removed 0 bases from V and 0 bases from J, with 8 bases in between. This CDR3 region has 14 residues. Germline V CDR1 and CDR2: SQVTM, ANQGSEA. CDR3: CSVEEGALNTEAFF. Written as DNA, the CDR3 is TGCAGCGTTGAAGAGGGGGCTTTGAACACTGAAGCTTTCTTT.

The genes are TRBV28 and TRBJ1-2, with 7 bases lining up with TRBD1. From germline, CDR1 is MDHEN and CDR2 SYDVKM. V shed 10 bases, J shed 4 bases, and the junction held 12 bases outside the gene matches. CDR3 length equals 14 residues. CDR3: CATLPMGQSYGYTF. For the CDR3, the DNA is TGTGCCACCCTCCCTATGGGACAGAGCTATGGCTACACCTTC.

This rearrangement joins TRBV5-1 to TRBJ2-1; TRBD2 matches 10 bases. The junction had 13 bases not matched to a gene; V was cut back by 4 bases and J by 0 bases. Germline V gene sequence: CDR1 SGHRS, CDR2 YFSETQ. This CDR3 has 19 residues. CDR3 sequence reads: CASSTLLRGLARSYNEQFF. CDR3 DNA: TGCGCCAGCAGCACCCTTCTACGGGGACTAGCGCGCTCCTACAATGAGCAGTTCTTC.

The V and J genes are TRBV19 and TRBJ2-5; 8 positions match TRBD2. There are 16 residues in the CDR3. V was pared by 1 base and J by 1 base, with 5 bases of the junction left unmatched. Germline lookup yields CDR1 LNHDA and CDR2 SQIVND (reference sequence). DNA for the CDR3: TGTGCCAGTAGTATAGTGCGGGGGGCTTTCCAAGAGACCCAGTACTTC. Its translation: CASSIVRGAFQETQYF.

The CDR3 loop reads CASSLGQGVANTEAFF. CDR3 bases: TGCGCCAGCAGCTTGGGGCAGGGGGTAGCGAACACTGAAGCTTTCTTT. The V and J genes are TRBV5-1 and TRBJ1-1; 7 bases fit TRBD1. Trimming cost V 0 bases and J 1 base; bases outside gene matches: 6. From germline, CDR1 is SGHRS and CDR2 YFSETQ. The CDR3 length is 16 residues.

The V and J genes are TRBV7-6 and TRBJ2-2, with D possibly being TRBD2 (5 bases). From germline, CDR1 is SGHVS and CDR2 FNYEAQ. The CDR3 spans 14 residues. V gave up 1 base and J gave up 6 bases, with 9 bases separating them. The CDR3 spells CASSLVEAAGELFF. DNA of the CDR3: TGTGCCAGCAGCTTAGTGGAGGCGGCCGGGGAGCTGTTTTTT.

About this clone itself: Within the sample, other DNA sequences also encode this same CDR3. The chain combines TRBV5-4 with TRBJ2-3; 7 bases line up with TRBD2. The CDR3 spans 16 residues. The V gene end was trimmed by 2 bases and the J gene end by 2 bases; junction bases not matched to a gene: 8. Germline V CDR1 and CDR2: SGHNT, YYREEE (reference sequence). The CDR3 coding sequence is TGTGCCAGCAGCTTCGGGGGGAACCATCCCACAGATACGCAGTATTTT. This translates into CASSFGGNHPTDTQYF.